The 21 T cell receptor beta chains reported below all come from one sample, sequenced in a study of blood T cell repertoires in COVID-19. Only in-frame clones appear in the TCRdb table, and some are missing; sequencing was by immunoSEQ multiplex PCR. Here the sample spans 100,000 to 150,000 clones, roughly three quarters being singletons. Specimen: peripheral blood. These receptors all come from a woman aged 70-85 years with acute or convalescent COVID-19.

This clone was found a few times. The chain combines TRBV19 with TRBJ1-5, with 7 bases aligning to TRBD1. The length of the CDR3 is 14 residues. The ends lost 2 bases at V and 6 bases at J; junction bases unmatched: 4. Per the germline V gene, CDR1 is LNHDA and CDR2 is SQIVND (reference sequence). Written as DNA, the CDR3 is TGTGCCAGTAGTATATACAGGGGATCTCAGCCCCAGCATTTT. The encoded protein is CASSIYRGSQPQHF.

CDR3 sequence: CASSGTAGTGELFF. For the CDR3, the DNA is TGTGCCAGTAGTGGGACAGCAGGCACCGGGGAGCTGTTTTTT. The genes are TRBV19 and TRBJ2-2; 7 bases align to TRBD1. This CDR3 comprises 14 residues. Trimming took 5 bases from V and 4 from J; bases not matched to a gene: 4. CDR1 LNHDA and CDR2 SQIVND come from the germline V gene (reference sequence).

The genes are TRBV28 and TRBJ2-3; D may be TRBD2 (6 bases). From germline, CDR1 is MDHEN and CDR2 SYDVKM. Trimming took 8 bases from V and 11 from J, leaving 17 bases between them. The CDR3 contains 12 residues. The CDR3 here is CASCSGLLGQYF. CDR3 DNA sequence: TGTGCCAGCTGTAGCGGCCTACTTGGGCAGTATTTT.

In DNA, the CDR3 is TGTGCCAGCAGCTTAGACGGAGGCATGAGTGGCTACACCTTC. Translation: CASSLDGGMSGYTF. The V call is TRBV7-9, the J call TRBJ1-2; D unresolved. The CDR3 totals 14 residues. Germline CDR1 SEHNR, CDR2 FQNEAQ (reference sequence). V was clipped by 1 base and J by 7 bases, with 13 bases between them.

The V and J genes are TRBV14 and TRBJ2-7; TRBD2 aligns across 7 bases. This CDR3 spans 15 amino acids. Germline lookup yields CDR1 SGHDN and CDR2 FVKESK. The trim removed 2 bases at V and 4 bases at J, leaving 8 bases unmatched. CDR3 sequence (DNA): TGTGCCAGCAGCCAAAGAGGACTAGAACAATACGAGCAGTACTTC. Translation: CASSQRGLEQYEQYF.

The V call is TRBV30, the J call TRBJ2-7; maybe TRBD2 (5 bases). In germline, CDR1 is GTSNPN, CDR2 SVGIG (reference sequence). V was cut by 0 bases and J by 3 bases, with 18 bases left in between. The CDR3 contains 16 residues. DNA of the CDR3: TGTGCCTGGAGTGTACTTGGCCAGAGGGAACGCTACGAGCAGTACTTC. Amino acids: CAWSVLGQRERYEQYF.

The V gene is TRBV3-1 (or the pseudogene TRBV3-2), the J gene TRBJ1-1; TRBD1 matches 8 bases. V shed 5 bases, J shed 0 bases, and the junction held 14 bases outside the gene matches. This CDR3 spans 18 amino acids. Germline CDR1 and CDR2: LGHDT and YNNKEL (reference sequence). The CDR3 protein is CASSAQGAPLTMNTEAFF. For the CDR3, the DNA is TGTGCCAGCAGCGCCCAGGGGGCCCCCCTAACCATGAACACTGAAGCTTTCTTT.

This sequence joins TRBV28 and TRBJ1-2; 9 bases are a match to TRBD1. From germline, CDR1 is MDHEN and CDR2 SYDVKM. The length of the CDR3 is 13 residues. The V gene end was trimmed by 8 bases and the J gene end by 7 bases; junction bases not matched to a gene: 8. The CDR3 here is CASGIQGAFGYTF. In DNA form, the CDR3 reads TGTGCCAGCGGAATACAGGGGGCTTTTGGCTACACCTTC.

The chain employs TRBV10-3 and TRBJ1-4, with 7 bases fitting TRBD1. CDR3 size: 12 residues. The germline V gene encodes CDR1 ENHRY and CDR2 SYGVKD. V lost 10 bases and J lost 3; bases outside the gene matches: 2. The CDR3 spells CATGTANEKLFF. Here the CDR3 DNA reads TGTGCCACCGGGACAGCTAATGAAAAACTGTTTTTT.

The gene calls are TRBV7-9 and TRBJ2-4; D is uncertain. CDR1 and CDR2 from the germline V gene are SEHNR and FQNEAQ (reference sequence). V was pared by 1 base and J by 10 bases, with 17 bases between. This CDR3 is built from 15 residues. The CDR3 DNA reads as TGTGCCAGCAGCTTAGGAGAACTACTCAATGGGATTCAGTACTTC. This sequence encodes CASSLGELLNGIQYF.

The CDR3 DNA reads as TGTGCCAGCAGCCCCCGACTAAGCACAGATACGCAGTATTTT. Residues: CASSPRLSTDTQYF. The rearrangement joins TRBV7-8 to TRBJ2-3; weak D call: TRBD2 (5 bases). Germline CDR1 reads SGHVS; CDR2 reads FQNEAQ. The CDR3 has 14 amino acids. The V gene lost 5 bases and the J gene lost 0 bases, with 9 bases spanning the gap.

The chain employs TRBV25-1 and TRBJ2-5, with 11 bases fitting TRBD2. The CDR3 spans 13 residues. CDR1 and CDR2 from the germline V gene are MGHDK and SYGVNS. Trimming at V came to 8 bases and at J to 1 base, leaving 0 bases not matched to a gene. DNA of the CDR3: TGTGCCAGCGGGACTAGCGGCCAAGAGACCCAGTACTTC. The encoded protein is CASGTSGQETQYF.

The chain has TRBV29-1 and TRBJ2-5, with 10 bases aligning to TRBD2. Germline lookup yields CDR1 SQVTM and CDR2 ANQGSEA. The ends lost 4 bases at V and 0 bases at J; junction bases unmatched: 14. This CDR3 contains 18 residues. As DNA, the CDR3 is TGCAGCGTTGCCGGCCGGCTAGCGGGGGAATCGTACCAAGAGACCCAGTACTTC. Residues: CSVAGRLAGESYQETQYF.

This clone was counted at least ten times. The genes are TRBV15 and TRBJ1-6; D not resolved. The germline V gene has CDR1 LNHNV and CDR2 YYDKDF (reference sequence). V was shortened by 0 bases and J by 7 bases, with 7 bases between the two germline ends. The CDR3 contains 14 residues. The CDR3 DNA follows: TGTGCCACCAGCAGAGATACAGAGAATTCACCCCTCCACTTT. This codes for CATSRDTENSPLHF. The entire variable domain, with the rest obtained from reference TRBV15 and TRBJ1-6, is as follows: DAMVIQNPRYQVTQFGKPVTLSCSQTLNHNVMYWYQQKSSQAPKLLFHYYDKDFNNEADTPDNFQSRRPNTSFCFLDIRSPGLGDTAMYLCATSRDTENSPLHFGNGTRLTVT.

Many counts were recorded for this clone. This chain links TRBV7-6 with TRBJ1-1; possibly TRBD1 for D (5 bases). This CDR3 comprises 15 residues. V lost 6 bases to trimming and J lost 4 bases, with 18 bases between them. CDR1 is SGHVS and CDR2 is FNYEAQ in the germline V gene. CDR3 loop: CASRPLDILGTEAFF. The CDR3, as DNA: TGTGCCAGCAGACCACTGGACATCCTTGGCACTGAAGCTTTCTTT.

CDR3 coding DNA: TGTGCCACCAGTGATCCCGACAGGGCAACCGGGGAGCTGTTTTTT. It yields the protein CATSDPDRATGELFF. The chain links TRBV24-1 to TRBJ2-2, with 7 bases lining up with TRBD1. J lost 5 bases, V lost 3 bases, and 5 bases had no gene match. Germline assignment: CDR1 KGHDR and CDR2 SFDVKD. The CDR3 length is 15 residues.

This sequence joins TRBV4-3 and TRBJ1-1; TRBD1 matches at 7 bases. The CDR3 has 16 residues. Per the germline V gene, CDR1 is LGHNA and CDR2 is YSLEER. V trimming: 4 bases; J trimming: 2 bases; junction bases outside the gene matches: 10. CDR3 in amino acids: CASSPGTGAGNTEAFF. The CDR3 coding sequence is TGCGCCAGCAGCCCTGGAACAGGGGCTGGAAACACTGAAGCTTTCTTT.

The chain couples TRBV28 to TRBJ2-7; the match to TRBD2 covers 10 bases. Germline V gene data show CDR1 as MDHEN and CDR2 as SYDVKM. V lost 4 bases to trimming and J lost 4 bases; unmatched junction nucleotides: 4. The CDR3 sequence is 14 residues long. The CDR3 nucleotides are TGTGCCAGCAGTTCCAGCGGGAGGGGATACGAGCAGTACTTC. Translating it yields CASSSSGRGYEQYF.

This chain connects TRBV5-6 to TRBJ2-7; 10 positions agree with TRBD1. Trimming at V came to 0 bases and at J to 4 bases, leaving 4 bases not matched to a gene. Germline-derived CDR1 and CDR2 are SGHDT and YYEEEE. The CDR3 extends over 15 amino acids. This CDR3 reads CASSLEDRGIYEQYF. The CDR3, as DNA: TGTGCCAGCAGCTTGGAGGACAGGGGGATATACGAGCAGTACTTC.

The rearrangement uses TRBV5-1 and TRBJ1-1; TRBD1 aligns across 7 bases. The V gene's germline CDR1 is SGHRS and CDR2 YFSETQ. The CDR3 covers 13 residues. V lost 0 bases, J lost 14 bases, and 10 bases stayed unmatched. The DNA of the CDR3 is TGCGCCAGCAGCTTGGCCGGCGGAGGGGGCGAGTTCTTT. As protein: CASSLAGGGGEFF.

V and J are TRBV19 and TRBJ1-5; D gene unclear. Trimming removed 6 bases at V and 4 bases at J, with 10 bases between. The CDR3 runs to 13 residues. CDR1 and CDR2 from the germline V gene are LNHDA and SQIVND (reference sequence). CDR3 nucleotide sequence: TGTGCCAGTAGACAGAGACTAAATCAGCCCCAGCATTTT. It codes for CASRQRLNQPQHF.